A selection of T cell receptor beta chains follows, all from one sample in a study of cytomegalovirus exposure and HLA in healthy donors. Sequencing was performed with immunoSEQ multiplex PCR; in TCRdb, only in-frame clones are kept and a portion is missing. The sample has fewer than 250,000 clones, 75% to 80% seen once. The sample comprised PBMCs. These receptors originate from a male donor in good health and CMV-seronegative. Both conserved end residues are trimmed from each CDR3. Each record gives: J gene, V gene, CDR3 protein.

J gene: TRBJ2-1
V gene: TRBV4-3
CDR3 protein: ASSQARPSWSNEQF

J gene: TRBJ2-4
V gene: TRBV6-5
CDR3 protein: ASTPGLRGNIQY

J gene: TRBJ2-1
V gene: TRBV4-1
CDR3 protein: ASSQVGVYNEQF

J gene: TRBJ1-2
V gene: TRBV28
CDR3 protein: ASSPPQGATGGYT

J gene: TRBJ2-3
V gene: TRBV25-1
CDR3 protein: ASSGDRLSTDTQY

J gene: TRBJ2-7
V gene: TRBV30
CDR3 protein: AWSVQGNEQY

J gene: TRBJ2-3
V gene: TRBV30
CDR3 protein: AWSVRGFDTQY

J gene: TRBJ2-5
V gene: TRBV28
CDR3 protein: ASSLSGVRDREGQETQY

J gene: TRBJ1-2
V gene: TRBV5-1
CDR3 protein: ASSTGANYGYT

J gene: TRBJ1-4
V gene: TRBV30
CDR3 protein: AWTGVGNEKLF

J gene: TRBJ2-5
V gene: TRBV5-1
CDR3 protein: ASTQTQETQY

J gene: TRBJ2-5
V gene: TRBV4-3
CDR3 protein: ASSQALAVETQY

J gene: TRBJ2-1
V gene: TRBV5-1
CDR3 protein: ASSAGSHNEQF

J gene: TRBJ2-7
V gene: TRBV21-1
CDR3 protein: ASSMGQGAYEQY

J gene: TRBJ2-7
V gene: TRBV5-1
CDR3 protein: ASSLAPDSYEQY

J gene: TRBJ2-7
V gene: TRBV10-3
CDR3 protein: AISDRTGWVAQY